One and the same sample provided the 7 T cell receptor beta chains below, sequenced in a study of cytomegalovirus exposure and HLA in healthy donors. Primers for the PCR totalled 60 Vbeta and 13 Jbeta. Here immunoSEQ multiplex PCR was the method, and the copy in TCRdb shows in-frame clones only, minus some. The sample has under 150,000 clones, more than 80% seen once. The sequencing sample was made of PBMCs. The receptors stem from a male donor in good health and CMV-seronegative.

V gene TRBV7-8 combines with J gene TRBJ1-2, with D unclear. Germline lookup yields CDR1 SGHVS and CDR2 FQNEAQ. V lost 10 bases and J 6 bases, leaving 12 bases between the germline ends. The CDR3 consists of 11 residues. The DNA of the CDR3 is TGTGCCATCAAGGGAGGTGATGGCTACACCTTC. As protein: CAIKGGDGYTF.

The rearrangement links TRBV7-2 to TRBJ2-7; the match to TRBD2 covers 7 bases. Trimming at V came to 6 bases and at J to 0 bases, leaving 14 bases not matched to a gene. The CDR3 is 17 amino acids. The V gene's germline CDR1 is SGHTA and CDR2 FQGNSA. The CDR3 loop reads CASSPGGGRGGSYEQYF. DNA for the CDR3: TGTGCCAGCAGTCCTGGGGGGGGGAGGGGAGGCTCCTACGAGCAGTACTTC.

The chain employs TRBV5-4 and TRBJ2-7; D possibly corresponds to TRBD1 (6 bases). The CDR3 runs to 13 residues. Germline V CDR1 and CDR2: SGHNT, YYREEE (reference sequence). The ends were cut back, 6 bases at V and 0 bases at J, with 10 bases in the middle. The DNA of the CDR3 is TGTGCCAGCACTTCGGACAGCTCCTACGAGCAGTACTTC. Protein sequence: CASTSDSSYEQYF.

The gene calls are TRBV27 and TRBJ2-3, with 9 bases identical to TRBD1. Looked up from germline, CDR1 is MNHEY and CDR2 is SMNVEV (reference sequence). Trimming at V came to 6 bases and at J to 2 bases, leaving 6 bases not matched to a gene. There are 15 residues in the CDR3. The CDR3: CASSPGQGITDTQYF. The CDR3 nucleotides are TGTGCCAGCAGCCCCGGACAGGGGATCACAGATACGCAGTATTTT.

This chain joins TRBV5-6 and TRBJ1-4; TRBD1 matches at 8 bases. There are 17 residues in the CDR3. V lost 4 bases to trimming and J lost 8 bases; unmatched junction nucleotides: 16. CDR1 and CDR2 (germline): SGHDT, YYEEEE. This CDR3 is CASSALNDRGEGEKLFF. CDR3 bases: TGTGCCAGCAGCGCGTTAAACGACAGGGGAGAAGGGGAAAAACTGTTTTTT.

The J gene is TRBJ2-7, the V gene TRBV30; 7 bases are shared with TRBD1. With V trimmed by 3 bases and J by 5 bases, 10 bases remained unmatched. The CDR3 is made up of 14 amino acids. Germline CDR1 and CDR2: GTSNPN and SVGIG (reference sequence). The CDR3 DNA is TGTGCCTGGAGGGCCATTAGGGGGCTCCACGAGCAGTACTTC. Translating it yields CAWRAIRGLHEQYF.

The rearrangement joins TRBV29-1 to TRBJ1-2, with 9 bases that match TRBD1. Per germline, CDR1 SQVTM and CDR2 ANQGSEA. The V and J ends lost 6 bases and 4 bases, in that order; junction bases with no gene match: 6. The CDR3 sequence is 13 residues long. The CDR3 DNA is TGCAGCGTCTGGACAGGGGCGGTCTATGGCTACACCTTC. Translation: CSVWTGAVYGYTF.